These 18 T cell receptor beta chains came from one sample sequenced in a study of cytomegalovirus exposure and HLA in healthy donors. Use of 60 Vbeta and 13 Jbeta primers characterized the PCR. Method: immunoSEQ multiplex PCR; TCRdb's copy keeps in-frame clones and lacks some. Counted here are 100,000 or so clones, about 81% occurring once; the ten biggest clones make up 10%. Input material: PBMCs. These receptor sequences come from a man aged 50 to 60 in good health and CMV-seronegative.

The chain links TRBV6-6 to TRBJ2-5, with TRBD2 identical over 8 bases. Germline trimming cut 10 bases from V and 4 bases from J; bases unmatched to any gene: 5. CDR1 is MNHNY, CDR2 SVGAGI, per germline (reference sequence). The CDR3 spans 12 residues. This chain's CDR3 is CATSGGGETQYF. The CDR3 DNA reads as TGTGCCACGTCGGGGGGGGGAGAGACCCAGTACTTC.

The V gene is TRBV27, the J gene TRBJ2-7; the D gene is possibly TRBD1 (6 bases). V was trimmed by 5 bases and J by 4 bases, leaving 21 bases between them. The V gene's germline CDR1 is MNHEY and CDR2 SMNVEV (reference sequence). The CDR3 is made up of 16 amino acids. The CDR3 nucleotides are TGTGCCAGCAGTGCACTCCCTCGGACAGTAAGGTACGAGCAGTACTTC. Translating it yields CASSALPRTVRYEQYF.

This clone was observed a single time. V is TRBV5-5 and J is TRBJ1-2; no definite D call. Trimming removed 0 bases from V and 5 bases from J, with 5 bases in between. CDR3 length: 12 residues. The V gene's germline CDR1 is SGHKS and CDR2 YYEKEE (reference sequence). CDR3 DNA sequence: TGTGCCAGCAGCTTGGGCCGGTATGGCTACACCTTC. It translates to CASSLGRYGYTF.

This clone was detected once. The chain joins TRBV9 to TRBJ2-7; the D gene is possibly TRBD1 (6 bases). V lost 0 bases and J 6 bases, leaving 13 bases between the germline ends. Looked up from germline, CDR1 is SGDLS and CDR2 is YYNGEE. This CDR3 comprises 14 residues. The CDR3 sequence: CASSVGGHLGEQYF. The CDR3 DNA reads TGTGCCAGCAGCGTAGGGGGACACCTTGGCGAGCAGTACTTC. Using reference TRBV9 and TRBJ2-7 for the parts outside the CDR3, the full variable domain is DSGVTQTPKHLITATGQRVTLRCSPRSGDLSVYWYQQSLDQGLQFLIQYYNGEERAKGNILERFSAQQFPDLHSELNLSSLELGDSALYFCASSVGGHLGEQYFGPGTRLTVT.

The J gene is TRBJ2-7, the V gene TRBV30; the match to TRBD2 covers 12 bases. Germline V gene sequence: CDR1 GTSNPN, CDR2 SVGIG (reference sequence). The CDR3 totals 14 residues. The V segment lost 5 bases and the J segment 0 bases; nucleotides outside the gene matches: 2. This CDR3 is CAWGLAGISYEQYF. CDR3 in DNA: TGTGCCTGGGGACTAGCGGGGATCTCCTACGAGCAGTACTTC.

This chain uses TRBV27 with TRBJ2-2; the match to TRBD1 covers 11 bases. Germline CDR1 is MNHEY and CDR2 is SMNVEV (reference sequence). The J segment lost 5 bases and the V segment lost 5 bases, leaving 4 bases of the junction unmatched. There are 15 residues in the CDR3. Here the CDR3 reads CASSPGTGGTGELFF. In nucleotides, the CDR3 is TGTGCCAGCAGTCCCGGGACAGGGGGGACCGGGGAGCTGTTTTTT.

The V gene is TRBV5-1, the J gene TRBJ2-5; D not certain. Trimming cost V 1 base and J 4 bases, with 2 bases left between them. Germline-derived CDR1 and CDR2 are SGHRS and YFSETQ. The CDR3 has 11 residues. CDR3 DNA sequence: TGCGCCAGCAGCTTGCTAGAGACCCAGTACTTC. Protein sequence: CASSLLETQYF.

V is TRBV6-1 and J is TRBJ2-2; D is uncertain. Trimming took 1 base from V and 5 from J, leaving 8 bases between them. Germline V lookup: CDR1 MNHNS, CDR2 SASEGT. This CDR3 is 14 amino acids long. CDR3: CASSEGPGTGELFF. The DNA for the CDR3 is TGTGCCAGCAGTGAAGGTCCCGGGACCGGGGAGCTGTTTTTT.

The chain uses TRBV7-8 and TRBJ1-2; the D is unclear. The CDR3 is 16 amino acids. V was clipped by 3 bases and J by 8 bases, with 22 bases between them. Germline V gives CDR1 SGHVS, CDR2 FQNEAQ. This CDR3 reads CASSFSGVRSSAGYTF. CDR3 sequence (DNA): TGTGCCAGCAGCTTTTCCGGGGTTCGGAGCTCCGCAGGCTACACCTTC.

Written as DNA, the CDR3 is TGTGCCAGCAGTCCCGTAGCGGGAGTCGGGGAGACCCAGTACTTC. Protein product: CASSPVAGVGETQYF. The rearrangement links TRBV27 to TRBJ2-5; 9 bases fit TRBD2. Germline V CDR1 and CDR2: MNHEY, SMNVEV (reference sequence). The CDR3 is 15 amino acids. J lost 5 bases, V lost 5 bases, and 9 bases had no gene match.

V gene TRBV4-2 combines with J gene TRBJ1-5, with D possibly matching TRBD1 (6 bases). Germline assignment: CDR1 LGHNA and CDR2 YNFKEQ. Between the trimmed V and J ends, which lost 4 bases and 3 bases, there was a span of 13 bases. This CDR3 spans 15 amino acids. CDR3 region: CASSRVPGVNQPQHF. DNA of the CDR3: TGTGCCAGCAGCCGCGTACCAGGGGTCAATCAGCCCCAGCATTTT.

The CDR3, as DNA: TGTGCCAGCAGCTTAATAGGCCATCCGGAGGAGGGCTATGGCTACACCTTC. Protein sequence: CASSLIGHPEEGYGYTF. The genes are TRBV13 and TRBJ1-2; no firm D call. Trimming stripped 2 bases from V and 4 bases from J, with 20 bases between. CDR1 and CDR2 (germline): PRHDT, FYEKMQ (reference sequence). The CDR3 sequence is 17 residues long.

The chain is built from TRBV14 and TRBJ2-3; the D is unclear. Germline V lookup: CDR1 SGHDN, CDR2 FVKESK. V lost 0 bases and J lost 4, with 11 bases in between. The CDR3 has 15 residues. CDR3 sequence reads: CASSQERTVADTQYF. CDR3 bases: TGTGCCAGCAGCCAAGAGCGTACAGTAGCAGATACGCAGTATTTT.

The chain has TRBV7-9 and TRBJ1-5, with D uncertain. The V and J ends lost 2 bases and 8 bases respectively, with 7 bases between them. Germline values: CDR1 SEHNR, CDR2 FQNEAQ (reference sequence). The CDR3 length is 12 residues. In DNA form, the CDR3 reads TGTGCCAGCAGCTTACCCCCTGAGCCCCAGCATTTT. Translated: CASSLPPEPQHF.

The chain carries TRBV30 and TRBJ2-7, with a possible D match to TRBD1 (5 bases). This CDR3 has 13 residues. The ends were cut back, 4 bases at V and 6 bases at J, with 16 bases in the middle. Germline values: CDR1 GTSNPN, CDR2 SVGIG (reference sequence). In DNA form, the CDR3 reads TGTGCCTGGAAAAACTGGCAGGGCGGCGAGCAGTACTTC. This sequence encodes CAWKNWQGGEQYF.

The chain is built from TRBV20-1 and TRBJ2-1; D is possibly TRBD2 (6 bases). Per the germline V gene, CDR1 is DFQATT and CDR2 is SNEGSKA (reference sequence). The V end was cut by 6 bases, the J end by 8 bases, with 11 bases between. The CDR3 is made up of 11 amino acids. The CDR3 spells CSATSSHEQFF. In DNA, the CDR3 is TGCAGTGCCACTAGCAGCCATGAGCAGTTCTTC.

The rearrangement joins TRBV25-1 to TRBJ2-1, with 8 bases fitting TRBD1. This CDR3 comprises 12 residues. Trimming cost V 4 bases and J 12 bases; bases outside gene matches: 5. Per the germline V gene, CDR1 is MGHDK and CDR2 is SYGVNS. CDR3 nucleotides: TGTGCCAGCAGTGGATCCGGGACAGGGCAGTTCTTC. Translation: CASSGSGTGQFF. Variable domain in full (rest from reference TRBV25-1 and TRBJ2-1): EADIYQTPRYLVIGTGKKITLECSQTMGHDKMYWYQQDPGMELHLIHYSYGVNSTEKGDLSSESTVSRIRTEHFPLTLESARPSHTSQYLCASSGSGTGQFFGPGTRLTVL.

The chain employs TRBV6-5 and TRBJ1-1; possible D gene TRBD1, 5 bases. The CDR3 is 15 amino acids. Germline V gene data show CDR1 as MNHEY and CDR2 as SVGAGI. V lost 6 bases and J 0 bases, leaving 14 bases between the germline ends. The CDR3 bases are TGTGCCAGCAGGGGGAGGGGCAAGTTGAACACTGAAGCTTTCTTT. Its translation: CASRGRGKLNTEAFF.